This entry features one T cell receptor (beta chain) sequence. This entry is derived from a study of cytomegalovirus exposure and HLA in healthy donors. 60 Vbeta and 13 Jbeta primers were used in PCR. Here immunoSEQ multiplex PCR was the method, and the copy in TCRdb shows in-frame clones only, minus some. The sample lists 95,000 to 130,000 clones; around two thirds were seen once. This CDR3 is 20 amino acids long. Unmatched junction bases numbered 9, after V lost 3 bases and J lost 0 bases. Germline V gives CDR1 MGHRA, CDR2 YSYEKL. The genes are TRBV4-1 and TRBJ2-6, with TRBD2 identical over 12 bases. This TCR came from a woman aged 40 to 50 in good health and CMV-seropositive. Sequencing input: PBMCs. The chain's CDR3 is CASSHIGLAGRPSGANVLTF. The CDR3 bases are TGCGCCAGCAGCCACATAGGACTAGCGGGAAGGCCCTCTGGGGCCAACGTCCTGACTTTC.